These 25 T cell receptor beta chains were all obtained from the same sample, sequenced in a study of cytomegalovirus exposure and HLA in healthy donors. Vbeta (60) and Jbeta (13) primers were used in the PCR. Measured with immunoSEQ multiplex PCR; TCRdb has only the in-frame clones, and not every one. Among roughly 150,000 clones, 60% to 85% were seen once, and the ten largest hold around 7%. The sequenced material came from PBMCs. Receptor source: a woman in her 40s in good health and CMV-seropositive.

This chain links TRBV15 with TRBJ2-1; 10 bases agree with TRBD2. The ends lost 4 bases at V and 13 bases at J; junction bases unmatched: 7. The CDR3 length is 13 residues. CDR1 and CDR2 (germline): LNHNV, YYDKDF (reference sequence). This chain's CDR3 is CATSTRSGGLQFF. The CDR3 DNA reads TGTGCCACCAGCACCCGTAGCGGGGGGCTCCAGTTCTTC. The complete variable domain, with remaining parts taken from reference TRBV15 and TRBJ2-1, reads DAMVIQNPRYQVTQFGKPVTLSCSQTLNHNVMYWYQQKSSQAPKLLFHYYDKDFNNEADTPDNFQSRRPNTSFCFLDIRSPGLGDTAMYLCATSTRSGGLQFFGPGTRLTVL.

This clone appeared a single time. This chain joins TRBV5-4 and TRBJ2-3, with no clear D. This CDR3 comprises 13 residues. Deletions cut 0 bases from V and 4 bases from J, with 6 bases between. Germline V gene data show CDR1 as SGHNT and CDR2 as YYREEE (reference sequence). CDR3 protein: CASSLDSPDTQYF. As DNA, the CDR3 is TGTGCCAGCAGCTTGGACAGTCCAGATACGCAGTATTTT.

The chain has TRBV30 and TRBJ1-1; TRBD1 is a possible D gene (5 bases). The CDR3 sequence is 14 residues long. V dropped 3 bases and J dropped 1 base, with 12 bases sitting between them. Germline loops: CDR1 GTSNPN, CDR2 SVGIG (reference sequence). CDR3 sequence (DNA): TGTGCCTGGAGCGGCAGGGTATCGAACACTGAAGCTTTCTTT. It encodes CAWSGRVSNTEAFF.

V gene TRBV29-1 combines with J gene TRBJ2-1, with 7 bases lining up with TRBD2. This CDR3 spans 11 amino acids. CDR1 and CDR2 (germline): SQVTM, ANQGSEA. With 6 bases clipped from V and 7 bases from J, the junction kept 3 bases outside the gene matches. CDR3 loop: CSVWGGNEQFF. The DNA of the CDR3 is TGCAGCGTGTGGGGGGGGAATGAGCAGTTCTTC.

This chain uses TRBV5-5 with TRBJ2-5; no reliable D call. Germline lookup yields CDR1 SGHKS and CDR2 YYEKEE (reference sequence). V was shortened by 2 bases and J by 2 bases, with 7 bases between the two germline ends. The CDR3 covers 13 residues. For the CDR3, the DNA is TGTGCCAGCAGCTTTTTAGATCAAGAGACCCAGTACTTC. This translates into CASSFLDQETQYF.

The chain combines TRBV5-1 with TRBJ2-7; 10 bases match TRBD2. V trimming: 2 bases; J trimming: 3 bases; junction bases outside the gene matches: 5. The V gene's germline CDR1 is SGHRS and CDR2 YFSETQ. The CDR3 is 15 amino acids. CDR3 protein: CASSFLAGAVYEQYF. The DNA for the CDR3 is TGCGCCAGCAGCTTCCTAGCGGGGGCCGTCTACGAGCAGTACTTC.

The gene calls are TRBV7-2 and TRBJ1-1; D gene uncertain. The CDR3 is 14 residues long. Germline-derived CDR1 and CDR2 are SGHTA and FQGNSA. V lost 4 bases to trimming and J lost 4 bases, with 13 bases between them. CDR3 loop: CASSWGGPSTEAFF. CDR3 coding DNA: TGTGCCAGCAGCTGGGGAGGGCCCTCCACTGAAGCTTTCTTT.

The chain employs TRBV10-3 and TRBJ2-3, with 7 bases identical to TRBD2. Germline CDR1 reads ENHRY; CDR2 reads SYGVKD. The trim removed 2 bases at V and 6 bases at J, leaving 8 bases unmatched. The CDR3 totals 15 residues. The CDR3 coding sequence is TGTGCCATCAGTGAGGGCCTTGGGGGGGTGGATACGCAGTATTTT. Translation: CAISEGLGGVDTQYF.

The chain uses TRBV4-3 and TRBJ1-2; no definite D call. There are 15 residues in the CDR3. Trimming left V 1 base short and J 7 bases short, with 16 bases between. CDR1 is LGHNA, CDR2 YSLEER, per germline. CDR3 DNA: TGCGCCAGCAGCCAAGTTATCGGGGTTTTGGGTGGCTACACCTTC. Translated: CASSQVIGVLGGYTF.

The CDR3 nucleotides read TGTGCCAGTAGTTCGACAGGGAACGGTCAGCCCCAGCATTTT. Protein product: CASSSTGNGQPQHF. The rearrangement uses TRBV19 and TRBJ1-5; TRBD1 agrees at 7 bases. Germline loops: CDR1 LNHDA, CDR2 SQIVND (reference sequence). V was pared by 5 bases and J by 6 bases, with 7 bases of the junction left unmatched. The CDR3 is 14 amino acids.

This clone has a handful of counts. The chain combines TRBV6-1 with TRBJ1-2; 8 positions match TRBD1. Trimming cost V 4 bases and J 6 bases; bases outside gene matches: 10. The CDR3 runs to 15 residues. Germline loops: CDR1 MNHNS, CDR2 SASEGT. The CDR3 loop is CASSGIAGGADGYTF. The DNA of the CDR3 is TGTGCCAGCAGTGGGATCGCAGGGGGCGCGGATGGCTACACCTTC.

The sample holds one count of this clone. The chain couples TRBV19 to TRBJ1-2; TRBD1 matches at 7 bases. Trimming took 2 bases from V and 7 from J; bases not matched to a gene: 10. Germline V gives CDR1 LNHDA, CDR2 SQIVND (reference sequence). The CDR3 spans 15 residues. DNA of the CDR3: TGTGCCAGTAGTATACTCCGACAGGGCCTGGGTGGCTACACCTTC. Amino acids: CASSILRQGLGGYTF.

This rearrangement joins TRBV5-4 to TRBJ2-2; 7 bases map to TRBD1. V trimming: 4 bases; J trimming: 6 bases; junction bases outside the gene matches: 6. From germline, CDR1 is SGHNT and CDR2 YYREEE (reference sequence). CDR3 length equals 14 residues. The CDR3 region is CASSKGQVAGELFF. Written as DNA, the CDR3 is TGTGCCAGCAGCAAAGGACAGGTGGCCGGGGAGCTGTTTTTT.

CDR3 region: CASSLERAGGELFF. For the CDR3, the DNA is TGCGCCAGCAGCTTGGAGCGGGCGGGCGGGGAGCTGTTTTTT. The J gene is TRBJ2-2, the V gene TRBV5-1, with a tentative D call TRBD2 (6 bases). Trimming shortened V by 0 bases and J by 7 bases, and 10 bases separated the two germline ends. The CDR3 loop spans 14 amino acids. Looked up from germline, CDR1 is SGHRS and CDR2 is YFSETQ.

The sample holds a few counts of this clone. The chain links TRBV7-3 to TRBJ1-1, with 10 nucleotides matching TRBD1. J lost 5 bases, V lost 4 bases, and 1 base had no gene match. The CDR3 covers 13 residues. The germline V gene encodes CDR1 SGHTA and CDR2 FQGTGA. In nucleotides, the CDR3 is TGTGCCAGCAGCTGGGACAGGGGTACTGAAGCTTTCTTT. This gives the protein CASSWDRGTEAFF. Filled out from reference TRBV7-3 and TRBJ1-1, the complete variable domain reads GAGVSQTPSNKVTEKGKYVELRCDPISGHTALYWYRQSLGQGPEFLIYFQGTGAADDSGLPNDRFFAVRPEGSVSTLKIQRTERGDSAVYLCASSWDRGTEAFFGQGTRLTVV.

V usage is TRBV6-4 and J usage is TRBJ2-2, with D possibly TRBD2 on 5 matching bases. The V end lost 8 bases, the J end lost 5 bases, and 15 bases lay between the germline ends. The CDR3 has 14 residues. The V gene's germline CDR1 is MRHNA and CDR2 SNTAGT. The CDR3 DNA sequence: TGTGCCAGCGCTCGGGAAGGCGGGACCGGGGAGCTGTTTTTT. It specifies CASAREGGTGELFF.

CDR3 residues: CASSPPVGQATNYGYTF. The CDR3 bases are TGTGCCAGCAGCCCTCCCGTGGGACAGGCCACTAACTATGGCTACACCTTC. The V call is TRBV28, the J call TRBJ1-2; 8 bases line up with TRBD1. V trimming: 6 bases; J trimming: 0 bases; junction bases outside the gene matches: 12. The germline CDR1 and CDR2 sequences are MDHEN and SYDVKM. The CDR3 runs 17 residues.

Here the CDR3 DNA reads TGTGCCAGCAGCCCCAGGGGGATTAGCAATCAGCCCCAGCATTTT. Its protein is CASSPRGISNQPQHF. The chain is built from TRBV6-1 and TRBJ1-5, with 7 nucleotides matching TRBD1. CDR1 and CDR2 (germline): MNHNS, SASEGT. The CDR3 totals 15 residues. Trimming took 6 bases from V and 0 from J; bases not matched to a gene: 5.

CDR3 amino acids: CASSLRIGAGGYTF. The CDR3 DNA is TGTGCCAGCAGCTTGAGGATCGGGGCGGGAGGCTACACCTTC. The chain has TRBV5-6 and TRBJ1-2; possible D gene TRBD1, 5 bases. This CDR3 is built from 14 residues. Germline assignment: CDR1 SGHDT and CDR2 YYEEEE. Trimming removed 1 base from V and 8 bases from J, with 15 bases in between.

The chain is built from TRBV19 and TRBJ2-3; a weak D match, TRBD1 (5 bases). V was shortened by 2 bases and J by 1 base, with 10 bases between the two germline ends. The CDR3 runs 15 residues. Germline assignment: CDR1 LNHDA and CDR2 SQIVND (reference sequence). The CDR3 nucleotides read TGTGCCAGTAGTATATCCAGGGTCCGCACAGATACGCAGTATTTT. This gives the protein CASSISRVRTDTQYF. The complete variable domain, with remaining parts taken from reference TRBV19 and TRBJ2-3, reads DGGITQSPKYLFRKEGQNVTLSCEQNLNHDAMYWYRQDPGQGLRLIYYSQIVNDFQKGDIAEGYSVSREKKESFPLTVTSAQKNPTAFYLCASSISRVRTDTQYFGPGTRLTVL.

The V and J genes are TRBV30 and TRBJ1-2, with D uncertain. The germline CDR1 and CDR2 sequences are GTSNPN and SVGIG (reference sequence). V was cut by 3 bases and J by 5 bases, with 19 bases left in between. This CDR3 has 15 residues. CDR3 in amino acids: CAWSAGSPVLYGYTF. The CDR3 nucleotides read TGTGCCTGGAGCGCCGGGTCTCCGGTCCTTTATGGCTACACCTTC.

The CDR3 DNA reads as TGTGCCAGCAGCTTAACGGGGCTCCCCGGAACTGCTTTCTTT. This sequence encodes CASSLTGLPGTAFF. The chain links TRBV7-3 to TRBJ1-1; possibly TRBD1 for D (5 bases). The germline V and J ends were trimmed by 0 bases and 11 bases, with 16 bases remaining between them. Germline V gives CDR1 SGHTA, CDR2 FQGTGA. The length of the CDR3 is 14 residues.

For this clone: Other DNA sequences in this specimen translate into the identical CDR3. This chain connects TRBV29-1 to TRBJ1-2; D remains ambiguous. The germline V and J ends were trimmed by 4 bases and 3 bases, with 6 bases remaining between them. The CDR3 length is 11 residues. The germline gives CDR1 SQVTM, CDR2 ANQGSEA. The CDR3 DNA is TGCAGCGTTGGGGAGGACTATGGCTACACCTTC. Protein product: CSVGEDYGYTF. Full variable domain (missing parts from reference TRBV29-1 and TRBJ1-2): SAVISQKPSRDICQRGTSLTIQCQVDSQVTMMFWYRQQPGQSLTLIATANQGSEATYESGFVIDKFPISRPNLTFSTLTVSNMSPEDSSIYLCSVGEDYGYTFGSGTRLTVV.

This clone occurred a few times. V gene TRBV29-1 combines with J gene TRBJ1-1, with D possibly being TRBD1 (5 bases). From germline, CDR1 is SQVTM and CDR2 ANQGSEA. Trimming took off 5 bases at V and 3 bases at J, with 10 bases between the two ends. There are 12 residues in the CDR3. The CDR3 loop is CSVLGGDTEAFF. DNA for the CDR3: TGCAGCGTTCTTGGGGGGGACACTGAAGCTTTCTTT.

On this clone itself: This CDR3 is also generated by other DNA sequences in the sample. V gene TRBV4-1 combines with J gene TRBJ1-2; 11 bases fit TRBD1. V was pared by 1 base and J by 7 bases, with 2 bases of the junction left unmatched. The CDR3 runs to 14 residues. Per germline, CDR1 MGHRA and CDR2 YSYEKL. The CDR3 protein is CASSQGGTGGGYTF. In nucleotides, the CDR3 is TGCGCCAGCAGCCAAGGAGGGACAGGGGGTGGCTACACCTTC.